The rows below give T cell receptor beta chains drawn from one sample of a study of OX40 agonist ivuxolimab in advanced cancers. Clones were sequenced by immunoSEQ multiplex PCR, and TCRdb holds only the in-frame ones, with some missing. The repertoire holds 70,000 to 95,000 clones, with 88% as singletons. Specimen: CD4+ or CD8+ T cells sorted from blood, collected in a trial of the OX40 agonist ivuxolimab. These receptor sequences come from an adult with an advanced solid tumor such as melanoma, head and neck, liver or kidney cancer. Each CDR3 is given with its conserved first and last residue. Each record gives: CDR3 DNA, CDR3 protein, D gene, V gene, J gene, clone size. The D gene is left open where the match is weak. Expanded clones are given a class, and other clones once, few, many or no size at all.

TGTGCCAGCAGCCCACCCCAGGGGGTGGGAGATACGCAGTATTTT	CASSPPQGVGDTQYF	TRBD1	TRBV11-2	TRBJ2-3	-
TGTGCCAGCAGTTTCGGAAACAGACTCAACGAGCAGTACTTC	CASSFGNRLNEQYF	-	TRBV28	TRBJ2-7	-
TGTGCCAGCAGCGAGGGACAGATTAGCACAGATACGCAGTATTTT	CASSEGQISTDTQYF	TRBD1	TRBV6-5	TRBJ2-3	-
TGTGCCAGCAGTTTCGTCGGGGATTCAAAAGCTTTCTTT	CASSFVGDSKAFF	-	TRBV28	TRBJ1-1	few
TGTGCCAGCAGCTTGCGGGACAGGGAAGAGACCCAGTACTTC	CASSLRDREETQYF	TRBD1	TRBV5-8	TRBJ2-5	-
TGTGCCAGCAGCTTAACTGGGGGAACTAATGAAAAACTGTTTTTT	CASSLTGGTNEKLFF	-	TRBV7-3	TRBJ1-4	-
TGCGCCAGCAGTGAGTCTAGCTATGAGACTCAGTACTTC	CASSESSYETQYF	-	TRBV10-2	TRBJ2-5	-
TGTGCCAGCAGTGTGGGCTCCCTTAATGAAAAACTGTTTTTT	CASSVGSLNEKLFF	-	TRBV2	TRBJ1-4	-
TGTGCCAGTACCTCGGACCCGAACTCCTACAATGAGCAGTTCTTC	CASTSDPNSYNEQFF	-	TRBV19	TRBJ2-1	-
TGTGCCAGCAGCCAGCGCTCCGGGACAATGAACACCGGGGAGCTGTTTTTT	CASSQRSGTMNTGELFF	-	TRBV13	TRBJ2-2	-
TGTGCCAGCCGGGACAGGCACGAGCAGTACTTC	CASRDRHEQYF	TRBD1	TRBV19	TRBJ2-7	-